This TCR beta chain was retrieved from a study of cytomegalovirus exposure and HLA in healthy donors. In the study overall: There were some 120 million unique TCR beta sequences, drawn from some 180 million T cells, in an earlier analysis. Across 300 to 400 genotyped donors, 81% landed in the Caucasian-associated ancestry cluster. An early data release held 75 million to 100 million unique TCRs from HLA-typed donors.

CDR1 is SGHTA, CDR2 FQGNSA, per germline. Losses at the gene ends were 1 base for V and 3 bases for J; bases not matched to a gene: 8. The CDR3 runs to 16 residues. Primers: 60 Vbeta forward and 13 Jbeta reverse. Only in-frame clones appear in the TCRdb table, and some are missing; sequencing was by immunoSEQ multiplex PCR. The data show about 150,000 clones, with about three quarters seen just once and 2.5% to 3.5% held by the top ten. This sequence was found in a woman aged 45 to 65 in good health and CMV-seropositive. This chain uses TRBV7-2 with TRBJ2-7; 8 bases agree with TRBD2. Sample: PBMCs. In DNA form, the CDR3 reads TGTGCCAGCAGCTTAGGGGCGGCGGGGGGACTCTACGAGCAGTACTTC. Translating it yields CASSLGAAGGLYEQYF.